The 31 T cell receptor beta chains below all came from one sample that was sequenced in a study of technical replicates of blood from a handful of donors. The repertoire was sequenced with immunoSEQ multiplex PCR; TCRdb's copy has only in-frame clones and lacks some. The data hold around 100,000 clones, with 96% observed a single time. Sequenced sample: T cells isolated from PBMCs. The receptors stem from a human donor in good health.

This clone has just one count. The chain joins TRBV5-4 to TRBJ2-4; no definite D call. The CDR3 is 14 amino acids. In germline, CDR1 is SGHNT, CDR2 YYREEE (reference sequence). Trimming took 0 bases from V and 0 from J, leaving 4 bases between them. The CDR3 is CASSLGAAKNIQYF. CDR3 in DNA: TGTGCCAGCAGCTTGGGGGCAGCCAAAAACATTCAGTACTTC.

The chain joins TRBV6-5 to TRBJ1-4; D ambiguous. The V end lost 8 bases, the J end lost 4 bases, and 17 bases lay between the germline ends. The CDR3 spans 15 residues. Germline V gene lookup returns CDR1 MNHEY and CDR2 SVGAGI. CDR3 protein: CASGYGPGLNEKLFF. The CDR3 DNA sequence: TGTGCCAGCGGCTATGGGCCAGGCCTTAATGAAAAACTGTTTTTT.

The chain couples TRBV5-1 to TRBJ2-3, with 7 bases fitting TRBD1. Germline CDR1 is SGHRS and CDR2 is YFSETQ. The V segment lost 6 bases and the J segment 11 bases; nucleotides outside the gene matches: 12. The CDR3 runs to 13 residues. The CDR3 sequence: CASKESAGTVQYF. The CDR3, as DNA: TGCGCCAGCAAGGAGTCGGCCGGGACAGTGCAGTATTTT.

The chain employs TRBV14 and TRBJ2-7; tentatively, D is TRBD1 (5 bases). Per the germline V gene, CDR1 is SGHDN and CDR2 is FVKESK. This CDR3 has 15 amino acids. V lost 1 base to trimming and J lost 3 bases, with 13 bases between them. CDR3 amino acids: CASSQVSGWLYEQYF. CDR3 bases: TGTGCCAGCAGCCAAGTGTCAGGGTGGCTCTACGAGCAGTACTTC.

This chain connects TRBV7-6 to TRBJ1-6; 8 bases fit TRBD1. Germline values: CDR1 SGHVS, CDR2 FNYEAQ. J gave up 10 bases and V 4 bases, and 15 bases lay outside the gene matches. The CDR3 consists of 17 residues. This CDR3 is CASSSFIYRGTDSPLHF. For the CDR3, the DNA is TGTGCCAGCAGCTCTTTTATATACAGGGGGACCGACTCACCCCTCCACTTT.

The rearrangement uses TRBV6-1 and TRBJ1-1; 7 bases line up with TRBD1. The CDR3 is 14 amino acids. Trimming at V came to 5 bases and at J to 6 bases, leaving 9 bases not matched to a gene. CDR1 and CDR2 from the germline V gene are MNHNS and SASEGT. The DNA for the CDR3 is TGTGCCAGCAGTACGACAGGGTCCCATTCTGAAGCTTTCTTT. Its protein product is CASSTTGSHSEAFF.

This clone occurred once. The rearrangement links TRBV9 to TRBJ2-1, with 7 positions matching TRBD2. With V trimmed by 2 bases and J by 3 bases, 5 bases remained unmatched. Germline CDR1 and CDR2: SGDLS and YYNGEE. This CDR3 is built from 15 residues. CDR3 residues: CASSVDGGNYNEQFF. The DNA for the CDR3 is TGTGCCAGCAGCGTTGACGGGGGGAACTACAATGAGCAGTTCTTC.

This chain links TRBV6-6 with TRBJ1-2; D ambiguous. The CDR3 contains 13 residues. Germline V gives CDR1 MNHNY, CDR2 SVGAGI (reference sequence). Trimming cost V 10 bases and J 4 bases, with 16 bases left between them. CDR3 amino acids: CATLNENSYGYTF. Written as DNA, the CDR3 is TGTGCCACCCTCAATGAGAATTCCTATGGCTACACCTTC.

The J gene is TRBJ2-1, the V gene TRBV15; 11 nucleotides line up with TRBD2. Germline trimming cut 5 bases from V and 7 bases from J; bases unmatched to any gene: 10. Germline CDR1 reads LNHNV; CDR2 reads YYDKDF (reference sequence). The CDR3 is made up of 16 amino acids. CDR3 region: CATSYTLAGGRNEQFF. The CDR3 DNA sequence: TGTGCCACCAGCTATACATTAGCGGGGGGGCGGAATGAGCAGTTCTTC.

This clone was observed a single time. CDR3 region: CASRSQGILTDTQYF. CDR3 nucleotide sequence: TGTGCCAGCAGGTCACAGGGGATCCTCACAGATACGCAGTATTTT. The chain couples TRBV28 to TRBJ2-3, with 7 bases identical to TRBD1. Unmatched junction bases numbered 8, after V lost 6 bases and J lost 2 bases. The germline V gene has CDR1 MDHEN and CDR2 SYDVKM. This CDR3 comprises 15 residues.

The gene calls are TRBV5-1 and TRBJ2-3; 7 bases match TRBD1. Germline trimming cut 3 bases from V and 4 bases from J; bases unmatched to any gene: 5. The length of the CDR3 is 14 residues. The germline V gene encodes CDR1 SGHRS and CDR2 YFSETQ. The chain's CDR3 is CASSYLGGPDTQYF. Written as DNA, the CDR3 is TGCGCCAGCAGCTACTTAGGGGGCCCAGATACGCAGTATTTT.

V is TRBV5-1 and J is TRBJ2-1; a weak D match, TRBD1 (6 bases). Trimming left V 3 bases short and J 1 base short, with 11 bases between. This CDR3 is built from 15 residues. Germline V gene data show CDR1 as SGHRS and CDR2 as YFSETQ. The CDR3, as DNA: TGCGCCAGCAGCTCCCCGGACAGATCCTACAATGAGCAGTTCTTC. Protein product: CASSSPDRSYNEQFF. The full variable domain, with the rest looked up from reference TRBV5-1 and TRBJ2-1, is KAGVTQTPRYLIKTRGQQVTLSCSPISGHRSVSWYQQTPGQGLQFLFEYFSETQRNKGNFPGRFSGRQFSNSRSEMNVSTLELGDSALYLCASSSPDRSYNEQFFGPGTRLTVL.

This sequence joins TRBV5-1 and TRBJ2-1, with D hard to call. This CDR3 region has 14 residues. V was clipped by 1 base and J by 7 bases, with 12 bases between them. Germline V gene data show CDR1 as SGHRS and CDR2 as YFSETQ. CDR3 protein: CASSLTVSKNEQFF. The DNA for the CDR3 is TGCGCCAGCAGCTTGACAGTGTCTAAAAATGAGCAGTTCTTC.

The J gene is TRBJ2-5, the V gene TRBV19; TRBD2 agrees at 7 bases. There are 16 residues in the CDR3. The V and J ends lost 5 bases and 4 bases, in that order; junction bases with no gene match: 13. The germline V gene has CDR1 LNHDA and CDR2 SQIVND (reference sequence). CDR3 in amino acids: CASSLAGRTSRETQYF. CDR3 in DNA: TGTGCCAGTAGTCTCGCAGGGAGGACTAGTAGAGAGACCCAGTACTTC.

This clone was picked up one time. The chain recombines TRBV9 with TRBJ2-2; no reliable D call. CDR3 size: 15 residues. With 4 bases removed from V and 0 bases from J, the gap between germline ends came to 10 bases. Germline V gene data show CDR1 as SGDLS and CDR2 as YYNGEE. DNA for the CDR3: TGTGCCAGCAGCCCCTATTTACCGAACACCGGGGAGCTGTTTTTT. Translation gives CASSPYLPNTGELFF.

The rearrangement uses TRBV6-6 and TRBJ1-6, with 7 bases that match TRBD1. CDR3 size: 16 residues. J was trimmed by 7 bases and V by 2 bases; bases with no gene match: 8. The germline CDR1 and CDR2 sequences are MNHNY and SVGAGI (reference sequence). The CDR3 DNA reads as TGTGCCAGCAGTTACGGCCCACAGGGGACCAATTCACCCCTCCACTTT. Its translation: CASSYGPQGTNSPLHF.

This clone showed up just once. The chain uses TRBV5-4 and TRBJ1-3; possibly TRBD1 for D (5 bases). The ends were cut back, 2 bases at V and 4 bases at J, with 13 bases in the middle. The CDR3 totals 15 residues. Per germline, CDR1 SGHNT and CDR2 YYREEE (reference sequence). CDR3 in amino acids: CASSLSGVGGNTIYF. CDR3 sequence (DNA): TGTGCCAGCAGCTTATCGGGGGTGGGAGGAAACACCATATATTTT.

This clone has a single count. The chain links TRBV7-9 to TRBJ1-2; weak D call: TRBD1 (6 bases). Trimming removed 1 base from V and 13 bases from J, with 16 bases in between. The CDR3 covers 13 residues. Germline-derived CDR1 and CDR2 are SEHNR and FQNEAQ (reference sequence). CDR3 in amino acids: CASSLGAGEYSTF. In nucleotides, the CDR3 is TGTGCCAGCAGCTTAGGGGCAGGGGAATATTCCACCTTC.

V gene TRBV7-9 combines with J gene TRBJ2-7; 9 bases match TRBD2. The CDR3 runs to 19 residues. The junction had 16 bases not matched to a gene; V was cut back by 2 bases and J by 2 bases. The germline CDR1 and CDR2 sequences are SEHNR and FQNEAQ (reference sequence). The CDR3 bases are TGTGCCAGCAGCTTAAGGGGGATAGCGGGGGACGGAGACGCCTACGAGCAGTACTTC. Residues: CASSLRGIAGDGDAYEQYF. The full variable domain, rest sourced from reference TRBV7-9 and TRBJ2-7, is DTGVSQNPRHKITKRGQNVTFRCDPISEHNRLYWYRQTLGQGPEFLTYFQNEAQLEKSRLLSDRFSAERPKGSFSTLEIQRTEQGDSAMYLCASSLRGIAGDGDAYEQYFGPGTRLTVT.

This chain links TRBV5-5 with TRBJ1-6; D unresolved. The CDR3 runs 17 residues. V was clipped by 4 bases and J by 5 bases, with 19 bases between them. In germline, CDR1 is SGHKS, CDR2 YYEKEE (reference sequence). CDR3 coding DNA: TGTGCCAGCAGCCCCTACCATGGAGGCAGCCATAATTCACCCCTCCACTTT. This codes for CASSPYHGGSHNSPLHF.

The V gene is TRBV12-2, the J gene TRBJ2-2; the table names TRBD2, a call not compared with the DNA. TRBV12-2 is marked as a pseudogene. The CDR3 contains 17 residues. CDR3 coding DNA: TGTGCAAGTCGCTTACTCTCCCGCGGGGGCGTCACCGGGGAGCTGTTTTTT. It yields the protein CASRLLSRGGVTGELFF.

The genes are TRBV9 and TRBJ1-2, with 7 positions matching TRBD1. Trimming took 3 bases from V and 4 from J; bases not matched to a gene: 3. Germline V gene data show CDR1 as SGDLS and CDR2 as YYNGEE. This CDR3 is 13 amino acids long. In DNA, the CDR3 is TGTGCCAGCAGCGCCGGGACAGCCTATGGCTACACCTTC. The encoded protein is CASSAGTAYGYTF.

This chain links TRBV2 with TRBJ2-7, with D unclear. The CDR3 is 13 amino acids. Germline CDR1 SNHLY, CDR2 FYNNEI. V lost 4 bases to trimming and J lost 3 bases, with 10 bases between them. DNA for the CDR3: TGTGCCAGCAGTGGAGACGGAGTCTACGAGCAGTACTTC. Translating it yields CASSGDGVYEQYF.

The V and J genes are TRBV10-3 and TRBJ1-5; no reliable D call. CDR3 length: 14 amino acids. With 2 bases removed from V and 7 bases from J, the gap between germline ends came to 12 bases. Germline CDR1 ENHRY, CDR2 SYGVKD. CDR3 protein: CAISERVTGQPQHF. The CDR3 DNA sequence: TGTGCCATCAGTGAGCGGGTGACGGGACAGCCCCAGCATTTT.

The chain uses TRBV9 and TRBJ2-4; D remains ambiguous. This CDR3 contains 16 residues. Germline V gene data show CDR1 as SGDLS and CDR2 as YYNGEE. V dropped 3 bases and J dropped 2 bases, with 15 bases sitting between them. CDR3 sequence: CASSAPGSRTKNIQYF. Here the CDR3 DNA reads TGTGCCAGCAGCGCGCCCGGGTCACGGACCAAAAACATTCAGTACTTC. Full variable domain (rest looked up from reference TRBV9 and TRBJ2-4): DSGVTQTPKHLITATGQRVTLRCSPRSGDLSVYWYQQSLDQGLQFLIQYYNGEERAKGNILERFSAQQFPDLHSELNLSSLELGDSALYFCASSAPGSRTKNIQYFGAGTRLSVL.

This clone was picked up a small number of times. The J gene is TRBJ1-1, the V gene TRBV29-1; D is uncertain. This CDR3 contains 10 residues. The germline V gene encodes CDR1 SQVTM and CDR2 ANQGSEA. V was cut by 5 bases and J by 11 bases, with 12 bases left in between. As DNA, the CDR3 is TGCAGCGTTTTTGTAATGGAGGCTTTCTTT. Its translation is CSVFVMEAFF.

The rearrangement uses TRBV28 and TRBJ1-4; 9 bases fit TRBD1. Germline-derived CDR1 and CDR2 are MDHEN and SYDVKM. This CDR3 has 18 amino acids. With 2 bases clipped from V and 3 bases from J, the junction kept 10 bases outside the gene matches. The DNA of the CDR3 is TGTGCCAGCAGTTTAGCGGCCGGGACAGGGATAGCTAATGAAAAACTGTTTTTT. It encodes CASSLAAGTGIANEKLFF.

The genes are TRBV9 and TRBJ2-2; D gene ambiguous. V was cut by 4 bases and J by 6 bases, with 13 bases left in between. Germline CDR1 reads SGDLS; CDR2 reads YYNGEE. The CDR3 totals 14 residues. CDR3 nucleotide sequence: TGTGCCAGCAGCCTCTCTGAGGTCCCCGGGGAGCTGTTTTTT. Its translation: CASSLSEVPGELFF.

The rearrangement uses TRBV2 and TRBJ2-5, with 8 positions matching TRBD2. CDR1 and CDR2 from the germline V gene are SNHLY and FYNNEI. CDR3 length: 14 residues. Unmatched junction bases numbered 9, after V lost 8 bases and J lost 4 bases. Written as DNA, the CDR3 is TGTGCCAGCTCGGGAGGACTAGCTATAGAGACCCAGTACTTC. Translating gives CASSGGLAIETQYF.

V gene TRBV7-9 combines with J gene TRBJ1-1; the D is unclear. The CDR3 is 11 amino acids. Germline V gives CDR1 SEHNR, CDR2 FQNEAQ (reference sequence). Trimming left V 0 bases short and J 7 bases short, with 3 bases between. CDR3 amino acids: CASSLASEAFF. DNA of the CDR3: TGTGCCAGCAGCTTAGCCAGTGAAGCTTTCTTT. Complete variable domain (other parts from reference TRBV7-9 and TRBJ1-1): DTGVSQNPRHKITKRGQNVTFRCDPISEHNRLYWYRQTLGQGPEFLTYFQNEAQLEKSRLLSDRFSAERPKGSFSTLEIQRTEQGDSAMYLCASSLASEAFFGQGTRLTVV.

The chain links TRBV7-2 to TRBJ1-4; 8 bases line up with TRBD1. CDR3 size: 14 residues. J was trimmed by 7 bases and V by 5 bases; bases with no gene match: 6. Germline CDR1 reads SGHTA; CDR2 reads FQGNSA. The chain's CDR3 is CASSTDRGSEKLFF. The DNA for the CDR3 is TGTGCCAGCAGCACAGACAGGGGAAGTGAAAAACTGTTTTTT.